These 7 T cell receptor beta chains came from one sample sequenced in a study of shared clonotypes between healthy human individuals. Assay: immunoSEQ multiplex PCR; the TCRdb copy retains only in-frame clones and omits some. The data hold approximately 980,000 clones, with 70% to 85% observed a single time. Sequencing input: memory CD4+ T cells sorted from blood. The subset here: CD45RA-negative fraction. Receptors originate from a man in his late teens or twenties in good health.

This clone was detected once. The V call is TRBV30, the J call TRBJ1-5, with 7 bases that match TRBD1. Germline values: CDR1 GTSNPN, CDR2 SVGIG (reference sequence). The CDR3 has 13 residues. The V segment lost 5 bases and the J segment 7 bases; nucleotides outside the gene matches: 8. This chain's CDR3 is CAWGGGGGQPQHF. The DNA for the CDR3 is TGTGCCTGGGGAGGAGGGGGCGGCCAGCCCCAGCATTTT.

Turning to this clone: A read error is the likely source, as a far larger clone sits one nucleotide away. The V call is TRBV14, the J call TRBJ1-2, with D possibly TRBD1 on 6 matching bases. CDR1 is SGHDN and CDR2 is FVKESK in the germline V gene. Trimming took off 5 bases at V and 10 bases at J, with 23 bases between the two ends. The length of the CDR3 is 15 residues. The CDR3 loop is CASSYSMTGLSDYTF. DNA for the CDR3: TGTGCCAGCAGCTATTCTATGACAGGTCTCTCTGACTACACCTTC. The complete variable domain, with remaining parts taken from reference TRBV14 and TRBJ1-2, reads EAGVTQFPSHSVIEKGQTVTLRCDPISGHDNLYWYRRVMGKEIKFLLHFVKESKQDESGMPNNRFLAERTGGTYSTLKVQPAELEDSGVYFCASSYSMTGLSDYTFGSGTRLTVV.

The CDR3 protein is CASSLGSPNSGANVLTF. The CDR3 DNA sequence: TGTGCCAGCAGTTTGGGGTCGCCCAACTCTGGGGCCAACGTCCTGACTTTC. The chain combines TRBV27 with TRBJ2-6; D not resolved. Trimming stripped 3 bases from V and 0 bases from J, with 12 bases between. Per germline, CDR1 MNHEY and CDR2 SMNVEV (reference sequence). The CDR3 is 17 amino acids.

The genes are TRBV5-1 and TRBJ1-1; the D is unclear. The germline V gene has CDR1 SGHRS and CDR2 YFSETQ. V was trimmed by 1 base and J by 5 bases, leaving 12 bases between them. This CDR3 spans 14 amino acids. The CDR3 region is CASSLSGGSTEAFF. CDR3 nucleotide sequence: TGCGCCAGCAGCTTGTCCGGCGGATCGACTGAAGCTTTCTTT.

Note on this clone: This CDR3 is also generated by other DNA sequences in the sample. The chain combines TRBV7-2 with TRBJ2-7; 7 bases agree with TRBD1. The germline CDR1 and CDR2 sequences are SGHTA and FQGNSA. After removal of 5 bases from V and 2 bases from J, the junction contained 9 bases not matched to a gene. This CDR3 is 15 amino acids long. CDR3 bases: TGTGCCAGCAGCCCTCAGACAGGGCTTACCTACGAGCAGTACTTC. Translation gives CASSPQTGLTYEQYF.

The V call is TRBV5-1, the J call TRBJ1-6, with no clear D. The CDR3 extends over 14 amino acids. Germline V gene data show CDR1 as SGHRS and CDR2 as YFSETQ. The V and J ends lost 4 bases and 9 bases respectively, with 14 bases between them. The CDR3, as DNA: TGCGCCAGCAGCCGGTCGGCAGACGGTTCACCCCTCCACTTT. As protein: CASSRSADGSPLHF.

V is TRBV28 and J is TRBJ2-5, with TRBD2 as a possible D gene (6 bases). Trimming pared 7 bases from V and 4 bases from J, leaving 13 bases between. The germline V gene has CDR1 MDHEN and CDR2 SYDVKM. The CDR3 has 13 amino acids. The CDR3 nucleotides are TGTGCCAGCAAAGGCGGGACTGGAGAGACCCAGTACTTC. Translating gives CASKGGTGETQYF.